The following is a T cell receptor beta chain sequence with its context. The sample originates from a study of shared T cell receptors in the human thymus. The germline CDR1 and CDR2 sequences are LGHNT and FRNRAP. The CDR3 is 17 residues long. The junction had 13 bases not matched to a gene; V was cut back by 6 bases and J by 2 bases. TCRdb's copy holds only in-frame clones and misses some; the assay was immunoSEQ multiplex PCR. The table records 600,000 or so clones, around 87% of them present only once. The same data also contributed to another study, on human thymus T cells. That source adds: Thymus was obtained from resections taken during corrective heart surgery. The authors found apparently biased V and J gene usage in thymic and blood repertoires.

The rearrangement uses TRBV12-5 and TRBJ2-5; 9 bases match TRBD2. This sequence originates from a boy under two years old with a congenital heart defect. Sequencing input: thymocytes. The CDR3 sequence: CASGPTSQREDQETQYF. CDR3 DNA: TGTGCTAGTGGCCCTACTTCCCAGCGGGAGGATCAAGAGACCCAGTACTTC. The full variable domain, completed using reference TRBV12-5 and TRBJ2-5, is DARVTQTPRHKVTEMGQEVTMRCQPILGHNTVFWYRQTMMQGLELLAYFRNRAPLDDSGMPKDRFSAEMPDATLATLKIQPSEPRDSAVYFCASGPTSQREDQETQYFGPGTRLLVL.